The entry below describes one T cell receptor beta chain. The data were taken from a study of neoadjuvant nivolumab and ipilimumab in lung cancer. For the study at large: The combination arm added day-1 ipilimumab 1 mg/kg to nivolumab 3 mg/kg on days 1, 15, 29.

The table came from immunoSEQ multiplex PCR; TCRdb's copy has only in-frame clones and leaves some out. Of 40,000 to 60,000 clones listed, 85% to 90% were seen once; the top ten hold about 3.5%. Germline V lookup: CDR1 SGHRS, CDR2 YFSETQ. V shed 1 base, J shed 7 bases, and the junction held 11 bases outside the gene matches. The CDR3 loop spans 15 amino acids. This sample comprised blood, obtained before neoadjuvant nivolumab, alone or with ipilimumab. This clonotype originated in an adult with non-small cell lung cancer. Some clones in this sample may be carry-over from other donors' samples. This chain connects TRBV5-1 to TRBJ2-7, with 7 bases aligning to TRBD1. The CDR3 DNA reads TGCGCCAGCAGCTTGTCCACAACAGGGGCAGGGGAGCAGTACTTC. Protein: CASSLSTTGAGEQYF.